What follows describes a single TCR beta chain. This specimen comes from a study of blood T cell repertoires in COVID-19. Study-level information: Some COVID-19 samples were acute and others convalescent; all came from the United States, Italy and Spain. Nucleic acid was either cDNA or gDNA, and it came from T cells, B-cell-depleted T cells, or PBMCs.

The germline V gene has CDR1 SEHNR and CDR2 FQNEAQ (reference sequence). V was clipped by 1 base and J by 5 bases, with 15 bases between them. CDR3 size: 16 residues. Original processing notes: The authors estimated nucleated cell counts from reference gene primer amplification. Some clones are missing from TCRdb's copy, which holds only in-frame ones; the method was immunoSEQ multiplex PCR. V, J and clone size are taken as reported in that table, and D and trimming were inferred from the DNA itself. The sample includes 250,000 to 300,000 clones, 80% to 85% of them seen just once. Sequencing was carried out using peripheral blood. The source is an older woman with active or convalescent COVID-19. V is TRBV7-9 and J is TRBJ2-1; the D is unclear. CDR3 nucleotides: TGTGCCAGCAGCTTAGGCTGGCAGGATCCACACAATGAGCAGTTCTTC. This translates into CASSLGWQDPHNEQFF.